What follows are 18 T cell receptor beta chains derived from one specimen sequenced in a study of T cell changes during pregnancy in multiple sclerosis. Sequencing used immunoSEQ multiplex PCR; TCRdb keeps in-frame clones, though not all of them. The table includes tens of thousands of clones, around nine tenths detected once. Material: peripheral blood, obtained in the third trimester of pregnancy. These receptors all stem from a female donor in good health, enrolled as a control in a pregnancy study.

CDR3 sequence: CASSQDQGLRGGTQYF. In DNA form, the CDR3 reads TGTGCCAGCAGCCAAGATCAGGGACTCCGGGGGGGGACCCAGTACTTC. The rearrangement joins TRBV4-2 to TRBJ2-5; 8 bases match TRBD2. The CDR3 sequence is 16 residues long. Per the germline V gene, CDR1 is LGHNA and CDR2 is YNFKEQ. V shed 0 bases and J 7 bases; nucleotides not matched to a gene: 10.

The rearrangement uses TRBV6-1 and TRBJ1-5; 8 bases line up with TRBD1. The V segment lost 9 bases and the J segment 4 bases; nucleotides outside the gene matches: 5. Looked up from germline, CDR1 is MNHNS and CDR2 is SASEGT. CDR3 length equals 13 residues. Written as DNA, the CDR3 is TGTGCCAGTAATGACAGGGGAAATCAGCCCCAGCATTTT. Residues: CASNDRGNQPQHF.

The rearrangement joins TRBV19 to TRBJ2-3; D is unclear. Germline loops: CDR1 LNHDA, CDR2 SQIVND (reference sequence). V was cut by 5 bases and J by 2 bases, with 11 bases left in between. CDR3 size: 14 residues. This chain's CDR3 is CASSSGLVTDTQYF. The CDR3 nucleotides are TGTGCCAGTAGTTCAGGATTGGTCACAGATACGCAGTATTTT.

This chain's CDR3 is CASSEYGRSADGYTF. The CDR3 DNA reads as TGTGCCAGCAGTGAGTATGGGAGATCGGCGGATGGCTACACCTTC. The V call is TRBV6-1, the J call TRBJ1-2, with D unclear. The CDR3 runs 15 residues. V was cut by 3 bases and J by 6 bases, with 17 bases left in between. CDR1 is MNHNS, CDR2 SASEGT, per germline.

The chain joins TRBV6-1 to TRBJ2-2, with a weak D call TRBD1 (6 bases). The CDR3 runs 14 residues. Germline V gene sequence: CDR1 MNHNS, CDR2 SASEGT. V lost 3 bases to trimming and J lost 5 bases, with 10 bases between them. CDR3 sequence (DNA): TGTGCCAGCAGTGAGTCGCAGGGGACCGGGGAGCTGTTTTTT. Its protein product is CASSESQGTGELFF.

The DNA for the CDR3 is TGTGCCAGCAGCCCCGTGGGGGGTTCCTATGGCTACACCTTC. Its protein product is CASSPVGGSYGYTF. V gene TRBV9 combines with J gene TRBJ1-2; D possibly corresponds to TRBD1 (5 bases). CDR3 length: 14 residues. Trimming removed 4 bases from V and 4 bases from J, with 14 bases in between. Germline V gene data show CDR1 as SGDLS and CDR2 as YYNGEE.

The chain uses TRBV5-6 and TRBJ2-1, with unresolved D. Trimming took 3 bases from V and 2 from J, leaving 12 bases between them. Germline V lookup: CDR1 SGHDT, CDR2 YYEEEE. The CDR3 covers 15 residues. CDR3 sequence reads: CASSSSRQPYNEQFF. The CDR3 region has the DNA TGTGCCAGCAGCTCCTCCAGGCAGCCCTACAATGAGCAGTTCTTC.

The chain employs TRBV6-5 and TRBJ2-2, with 12 bases identical to TRBD2. The CDR3 has 15 amino acids. V was pared by 5 bases and J by 6 bases, with 4 bases of the junction left unmatched. Germline V gene data show CDR1 as MNHEY and CDR2 as SVGAGI. The CDR3 DNA sequence: TGTGCCAGCAGTGGGTCTAGCGGGGGGGCCGGGGAGCTGTTTTTT. This translates into CASSGSSGGAGELFF.

As concerns this clone: Additional DNA sequences in this sample encode the identical CDR3. The genes are TRBV7-2 and TRBJ1-1; no clear D. The CDR3 has 14 residues. Germline V gene data show CDR1 as SGHTA and CDR2 as FQGNSA. Trimming left V 5 bases short and J 0 bases short, with 10 bases between. CDR3 sequence (DNA): TGTGCCAGCAGCCTCCTCCCTTTGAACACTGAAGCTTTCTTT. Translating it yields CASSLLPLNTEAFF.

The genes are TRBV7-2 and TRBJ2-3; 9 positions agree with TRBD2. This CDR3 is built from 16 residues. The trim removed 5 bases at V and 0 bases at J, leaving 6 bases unmatched. The germline V gene encodes CDR1 SGHTA and CDR2 FQGNSA. The CDR3 bases are TGTGCCAGCAGCAGCGGGGGGAAATCTAGCACAGATACGCAGTATTTT. It is translated as CASSSGGKSSTDTQYF.

This chain uses TRBV6-6 with TRBJ2-7, with TRBD1 matching over 7 bases. Germline loops: CDR1 MNHNY, CDR2 SVGAGI (reference sequence). CDR3 length: 13 residues. Trimming took 7 bases from V and 3 from J; bases not matched to a gene: 6. DNA for the CDR3: TGTGCCAGCACCGAGACAGGGAGCTACGAGCAGTACTTC. This codes for CASTETGSYEQYF.

J is TRBJ1-3 and V is TRBV10-3; 8 positions match TRBD1. Germline-derived CDR1 and CDR2 are ENHRY and SYGVKD. V lost 7 bases, J lost 1 base, and 6 bases stayed unmatched. This CDR3 has 15 residues. CDR3 coding DNA: TGTGCCATCACCCAGGACAGGGCATCTGGAAACACCATATATTTT. Residues: CAITQDRASGNTIYF.

The chain uses TRBV11-2 and TRBJ1-6; maybe TRBD1 (6 bases). V lost 3 bases and J lost 9, with 15 bases in between. The CDR3 runs to 15 residues. CDR1 and CDR2 (germline): SGHAT, FQNNGV. The CDR3 coding sequence is TGTGCCAGCAGCTTTGACCAGGGGCAAGGTTCACCCCTCCACTTT. As protein: CASSFDQGQGSPLHF. Full variable domain (outside the CDR3, taken from reference TRBV11-2 and TRBJ1-6): EAGVAQSPRYKIIEKRQSVAFWCNPISGHATLYWYQQILGQGPKLLIQFQNNGVVDDSQLPKDRFSAERLKGVDSTLKIQPAKLEDSAVYLCASSFDQGQGSPLHFGNGTRLTVT.

This clone was observed many times. The CDR3 is CAWSRTGQTEAFF. CDR3 in DNA: TGTGCCTGGAGTCGGACTGGACAGACTGAAGCTTTCTTT. The V and J genes are TRBV30 and TRBJ1-1; a possible D gene is TRBD1 (6 bases). The V gene's germline CDR1 is GTSNPN and CDR2 SVGIG (reference sequence). V lost 2 bases, J lost 5 bases, and 12 bases lay in between. The CDR3 sequence is 13 residues long. Based on the CDR3 plus reference TRBV30 and TRBJ1-1, the full variable domain is SQTIHQWPATLVQPVGSPLSLECTVEGTSNPNLYWYRQAAGRGLQLLFYSVGIGQISSEVPQNLSASRPQDRQFILSSKKLLLSDSGFYLCAWSRTGQTEAFFGQGTRLTVV.

The chain couples TRBV6-5 to TRBJ2-7, with 9 bases aligning to TRBD2. CDR1 is MNHEY and CDR2 is SVGAGI in the germline V gene. This CDR3 contains 13 residues. Trimming removed 10 bases from V and 2 bases from J; junction bases left unmatched: 6. The CDR3 DNA reads TGTGCCACCTGGACTAGCGCGACCTACGAGCAGTACTTC. Its protein is CATWTSATYEQYF.

The chain combines TRBV15 with TRBJ2-7; D gene uncertain. There are 13 residues in the CDR3. Germline V gene lookup returns CDR1 LNHNV and CDR2 YYDKDF (reference sequence). The germline V and J ends were trimmed by 5 bases and 5 bases, with 13 bases remaining between them. CDR3 protein: CATSGPGGDEQYF. CDR3 DNA sequence: TGTGCCACCAGCGGTCCGGGTGGCGACGAGCAGTACTTC.

This chain uses TRBV7-3 with TRBJ2-3, with TRBD2 matching over 11 bases. The germline V gene has CDR1 SGHTA and CDR2 FQGTGA. V gave up 4 bases and J gave up 1 base; unmatched junction bases: 13. The CDR3 runs to 19 residues. The CDR3 loop is CASSSPLAGVTGRTDTQYF. The CDR3 nucleotides are TGTGCCAGCAGCTCCCCACTAGCGGGAGTAACGGGGCGCACAGATACGCAGTATTTT.

CDR3 DNA: TGTGCCAGCAGCTTAGAGGCTAGCGGGGGTGGTACGCAGTATTTT. Encoded protein: CASSLEASGGGTQYF. The J gene is TRBJ2-3, the V gene TRBV11-2; 10 nucleotides align to TRBD2. The CDR3 contains 15 residues. Germline loops: CDR1 SGHAT, CDR2 FQNNGV. The trim removed 0 bases at V and 8 bases at J, leaving 5 bases unmatched.